Listed here are 24 T cell receptor beta chains from one sample, sequenced in a study of blood T cell repertoires in COVID-19. TCRdb's table, derived via immunoSEQ multiplex PCR, lists solely in-frame clones and lacks some. The repertoire holds about 100,000 clones, around 90% seen once, with around 3% in the top ten. The sample comprised peripheral blood. Receptor source: a man over 45 with active or convalescent COVID-19.

J is TRBJ1-1 and V is TRBV28, with unresolved D. V was cut by 3 bases and J by 3 bases, with 11 bases left in between. The CDR3 covers 14 residues. The germline CDR1 and CDR2 sequences are MDHEN and SYDVKM. The CDR3 bases are TGTGCCAGCAGTTTGGGAGGGAGGGACACTGAAGCTTTCTTT. Its protein product is CASSLGGRDTEAFF.

This clone was picked up one time. This sequence joins TRBV18 and TRBJ2-1; TRBD1 aligns across 9 bases. J was trimmed by 7 bases and V by 6 bases; bases with no gene match: 10. The CDR3 sequence is 15 residues long. Germline values: CDR1 KGHSH, CDR2 LQKENI. CDR3: CASSAPEDRGNEQFF. In DNA, the CDR3 is TGTGCCAGCTCGGCCCCAGAGGACAGGGGAAATGAGCAGTTCTTC.

This rearrangement joins TRBV18 to TRBJ1-4; TRBD1 matches 7 bases. Germline values: CDR1 KGHSH, CDR2 LQKENI. J gave up 6 bases and V 3 bases, and 4 bases lay outside the gene matches. The CDR3 is 14 residues long. The CDR3, as DNA: TGTGCCAGCTCACCGGGACAGAATTATGAAAAACTGTTTTTT. It yields the protein CASSPGQNYEKLFF.

The chain joins TRBV2 to TRBJ2-5; a possible D gene is TRBD1 (6 bases). This CDR3 comprises 14 residues. CDR1 SNHLY and CDR2 FYNNEI come from the germline V gene. V lost 3 bases and J 5 bases, leaving 13 bases between the germline ends. For the CDR3, the DNA is TGTGCCAGCAGTGAGGACCCTACAGGGGAGACCCAGTACTTC. This sequence encodes CASSEDPTGETQYF. Looking up the rest from reference TRBV2 and TRBJ2-5 gives the full variable domain: EPEVTQTPSHQVTQMGQEVILRCVPISNHLYFYWYRQILGQKVEFLVSFYNNEISEKSEIFDDQFSVERPDGSNFTLKIRSTKLEDSAMYFCASSEDPTGETQYFGPGTRLLVL.

The rearrangement joins TRBV19 to TRBJ1-5; D might be TRBD1 (6 bases). Trimming took 4 bases from V and 9 from J, leaving 10 bases between them. CDR3 length: 12 amino acids. CDR1 and CDR2 (germline): LNHDA, SQIVND (reference sequence). CDR3 bases: TGTGCCAGTAGTACCAGGGGCGGGCCCCAGCATTTT. Translated: CASSTRGGPQHF. Full variable domain (remainder filled in from reference TRBV19 and TRBJ1-5): DGGITQSPKYLFRKEGQNVTLSCEQNLNHDAMYWYRQDPGQGLRLIYYSQIVNDFQKGDIAEGYSVSREKKESFPLTVTSAQKNPTAFYLCASSTRGGPQHFGDGTRLSIL.

V is TRBV5-1 and J is TRBJ2-1; D may be TRBD2 (5 bases). The germline CDR1 and CDR2 sequences are SGHRS and YFSETQ. CDR3 length equals 14 residues. Trimming pared 0 bases from V and 8 bases from J, leaving 12 bases between. CDR3 DNA sequence: TGCGCCAGCAGCTTGGGGATGGAGAGGGATGAGCAGTTCTTC. Translated, it gives CASSLGMERDEQFF.

The chain has TRBV13 and TRBJ2-7; 9 nucleotides align to TRBD1. Per germline, CDR1 PRHDT and CDR2 FYEKMQ (reference sequence). The CDR3 contains 14 residues. V trimming: 2 bases; J trimming: 4 bases; junction bases outside the gene matches: 3. The CDR3 loop reads CASSLRQGEYEQYF. As DNA, the CDR3 is TGTGCCAGCAGCTTACGACAGGGGGAGTACGAGCAGTACTTC.

The chain joins TRBV6-5 to TRBJ2-7; a possible D gene is TRBD1 (5 bases). Germline CDR1 reads MNHEY; CDR2 reads SVGAGI. The CDR3 spans 16 residues. The DNA for the CDR3 is TGTGCCAGCAGATACTTAAGACAGTCTGAAACCTACGAGCAGTACGTC. Amino acids: CASRYLRQSETYEQYV.

The chain's CDR3 is CAWSAGMNTGELFF. The CDR3 DNA reads TGTGCCTGGAGTGCGGGGATGAACACCGGGGAGCTGTTTTTT. V gene TRBV30 combines with J gene TRBJ2-2; D is perhaps TRBD2 (5 bases). The length of the CDR3 is 14 residues. The V gene's germline CDR1 is GTSNPN and CDR2 SVGIG (reference sequence). V lost 1 base and J lost 1, with 7 bases in between.

CDR3 loop: CASRGTVGTGELFF. The CDR3 DNA is TGTGCCAGCAGGGGGACTGTGGGGACCGGGGAGCTGTTTTTT. The genes are TRBV2 and TRBJ2-2, with TRBD2 as a possible D gene (6 bases). Trimming took 6 bases from V and 5 from J, leaving 13 bases between them. Germline CDR1 reads SNHLY; CDR2 reads FYNNEI. The CDR3 is made up of 14 amino acids.

The chain is built from TRBV6-5 and TRBJ2-5; D is possibly TRBD2 (6 bases). This CDR3 has 13 residues. Germline loops: CDR1 MNHEY, CDR2 SVGAGI. V lost 6 bases and J 5 bases, leaving 13 bases between the germline ends. The DNA for the CDR3 is TGTGCCAGCAGGAAGACTAGTTTGGAGACCCAGTACTTC. It is translated as CASRKTSLETQYF.

The chain is built from TRBV5-5 and TRBJ1-4; D call uncertain. The germline CDR1 and CDR2 sequences are SGHKS and YYEKEE (reference sequence). Trimming cost V 0 bases and J 2 bases, with 8 bases left between them. This CDR3 contains 15 residues. CDR3 in DNA: TGTGCCAGCAGCTTGGCCTTAGTTACTAATGAAAAACTGTTTTTT. It is translated as CASSLALVTNEKLFF.

This chain uses TRBV18 with TRBJ2-1, with a weak D call TRBD2 (7 bases). CDR1 and CDR2 (germline): KGHSH, LQKENI. The length of the CDR3 is 13 residues. Trimming took off 1 base at V and 9 bases at J, with 10 bases between the two ends. The CDR3 coding sequence is TGTGCCAGCTCACCACGGGGGGGCTTTGAGCAGTTCTTC. Translation gives CASSPRGGFEQFF.

The CDR3 DNA reads as TGTGCCAGTAGTAACCGGGAAGAAAATCAGCCCCAGCATTTT. Protein: CASSNREENQPQHF. J is TRBJ1-5 and V is TRBV19; D ambiguous. The V end was cut by 4 bases, the J end by 4 bases, with 11 bases between. The CDR3 spans 14 residues. CDR1 LNHDA and CDR2 SQIVND come from the germline V gene (reference sequence).

The DNA for the CDR3 is TGTGCCAGCAGCCAACATCGCAACGAGCAGTACTTC. Its translation is CASSQHRNEQYF. V and J are TRBV11-2 and TRBJ2-7; no definite D call. The length of the CDR3 is 12 residues. Germline-derived CDR1 and CDR2 are SGHAT and FQNNGV. Trimming left V 5 bases short and J 5 bases short, with 10 bases between. The variable domain in full, with the rest retrieved from reference TRBV11-2 and TRBJ2-7, is EAGVAQSPRYKIIEKRQSVAFWCNPISGHATLYWYQQILGQGPKLLIQFQNNGVVDDSQLPKDRFSAERLKGVDSTLKIQPAKLEDSAVYLCASSQHRNEQYFGPGTRLTVT.

V and J are TRBV27 and TRBJ1-3, with D unclear. Trimming shortened V by 6 bases and J by 2 bases, and 17 bases separated the two germline ends. CDR3 size: 16 residues. Per the germline V gene, CDR1 is MNHEY and CDR2 is SMNVEV (reference sequence). CDR3 coding DNA: TGTGCCAGCAGCTCAAATTTCGGGTCGGCTGGAAACACCATATATTTT. This gives the protein CASSSNFGSAGNTIYF.

The chain is built from TRBV5-1 and TRBJ1-1; D uncertain. V dropped 0 bases and J dropped 0 bases, with 9 bases sitting between them. Germline CDR1 and CDR2: SGHRS and YFSETQ. This CDR3 has 15 amino acids. DNA for the CDR3: TGCGCCAGCAGCTTGGAGCGGGGAATGAACACTGAAGCTTTCTTT. This sequence encodes CASSLERGMNTEAFF.

The gene calls are TRBV4-3 and TRBJ2-1, with a weak D call TRBD2 (6 bases). Trimming stripped 3 bases from V and 0 bases from J, with 15 bases between. The CDR3 is made up of 17 amino acids. CDR1 and CDR2 (germline): LGHNA, YSLEER. CDR3 DNA sequence: TGCGCCAGCAGCCAGACTCCGGCCGGGAGCTCCTACAATGAGCAGTTCTTC. Protein sequence: CASSQTPAGSSYNEQFF.

This chain connects TRBV5-4 to TRBJ2-1; perhaps TRBD1 as D (6 bases). V lost 0 bases and J 9 bases, leaving 10 bases between the germline ends. CDR3 length equals 13 residues. The V gene's germline CDR1 is SGHNT and CDR2 YYREEE (reference sequence). CDR3 sequence: CASSLGGRGEQFF. The DNA for the CDR3 is TGTGCCAGCAGCTTGGGGGGGCGCGGTGAGCAGTTCTTC.

This clone occurred a few times. The chain couples TRBV3-1 (or the pseudogene TRBV3-2) to TRBJ1-1, with D perhaps TRBD1 (5 bases). Trimming shortened V by 5 bases and J by 1 base, and 11 bases separated the two germline ends. In germline, CDR1 is LGHDT, CDR2 YNNKEL (reference sequence). There are 14 residues in the CDR3. CDR3 protein: CASSFGGTNTEAFF. The CDR3 region has the DNA TGTGCCAGCAGCTTCGGGGGAACGAACACTGAAGCTTTCTTT.

V gene TRBV6-5 combines with J gene TRBJ2-1; D is perhaps TRBD1 (5 bases). This CDR3 region has 15 residues. The germline V gene encodes CDR1 MNHEY and CDR2 SVGAGI. The germline V and J ends were trimmed by 3 bases and 0 bases, with 9 bases remaining between them. CDR3 bases: TGTGCCAGCAGTTATTCACAGGACTCCTACAATGAGCAGTTCTTC. Translating gives CASSYSQDSYNEQFF.

The chain combines TRBV28 with TRBJ1-2; 8 bases fit TRBD1. CDR1 MDHEN and CDR2 SYDVKM come from the germline V gene. The length of the CDR3 is 16 residues. After removal of 1 base from V and 4 bases from J, the junction contained 8 bases not matched to a gene. The CDR3 spells CASSLSVDRARYGYTF. The CDR3 DNA reads TGTGCCAGCAGTTTATCCGTGGACAGGGCACGCTATGGCTACACCTTC.

The J gene is TRBJ1-1, the V gene TRBV3-1 (or the pseudogene TRBV3-2); D call uncertain. CDR1 and CDR2 from the germline V gene are LGHDT and YNNKEL (reference sequence). This CDR3 has 14 residues. Trimming shortened V by 0 bases and J by 7 bases, and 12 bases separated the two germline ends. The CDR3 here is CASSQEGGYGEAFF. CDR3 DNA sequence: TGTGCCAGCAGCCAAGAGGGAGGTTATGGTGAAGCTTTCTTT.

V gene TRBV11-2 combines with J gene TRBJ2-2, with D perhaps matching TRBD2 (6 bases). CDR1 and CDR2 from the germline V gene are SGHAT and FQNNGV. V was shortened by 8 bases and J by 0 bases, with 13 bases between the two germline ends. The CDR3 is 15 residues long. As DNA, the CDR3 is TGTGCCAGCGCGTTGGAGGGAGCGAACACCGGGGAGCTGTTTTTT. The encoded protein is CASALEGANTGELFF.